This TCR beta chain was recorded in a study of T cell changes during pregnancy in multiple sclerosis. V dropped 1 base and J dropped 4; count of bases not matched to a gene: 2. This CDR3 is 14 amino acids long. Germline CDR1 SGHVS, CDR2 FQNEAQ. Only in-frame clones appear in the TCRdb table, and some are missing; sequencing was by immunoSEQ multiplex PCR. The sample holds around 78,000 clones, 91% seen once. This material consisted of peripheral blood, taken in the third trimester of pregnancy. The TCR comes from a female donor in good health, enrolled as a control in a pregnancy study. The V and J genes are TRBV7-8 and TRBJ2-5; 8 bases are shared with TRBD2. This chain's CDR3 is CASSLDGRGETQYF. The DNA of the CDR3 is TGTGCCAGCAGCTTAGACGGGAGGGGAGAGACCCAGTACTTC.